This passage covers 7 T cell receptor beta chains from one sample sequenced in a study of cytomegalovirus exposure and HLA in healthy donors. The PCR contained 60 Vbeta and 13 Jbeta primers. The protocol was immunoSEQ multiplex PCR, while the TCRdb copy is restricted to in-frame clones and leaves out a portion. The data show 150,000 to 200,000 clones, roughly 70% seen once. Sequencing was carried out using PBMCs. The receptor set was obtained from a man aged 25 to 45 in good health and CMV-seropositive.

The chain has TRBV14 and TRBJ2-7, with D possibly matching TRBD2 (6 bases). This CDR3 spans 16 amino acids. CDR1 and CDR2 from the germline V gene are SGHDN and FVKESK. The V and J ends lost 3 bases and 2 bases respectively, with 17 bases between them. The CDR3 DNA sequence: TGTGCCAGCAGCCATCTTGGGGGACTTACCGCCTACGAGCAGTACTTC. Its translation is CASSHLGGLTAYEQYF.

To note about this clone: The same CDR3 arises from other DNA sequences in this sample as well. The chain has TRBV19 and TRBJ2-1; D gene uncertain. From germline, CDR1 is LNHDA and CDR2 SQIVND (reference sequence). This CDR3 has 12 residues. Trimming removed 7 bases from V and 9 bases from J, with 13 bases in between. CDR3 in amino acids: CASTGPWSEQFF. In DNA form, the CDR3 reads TGTGCCAGTACTGGCCCATGGAGTGAGCAGTTCTTC.

This chain joins TRBV6-1 and TRBJ1-1, with TRBD1 identical over 11 bases. The trim removed 4 bases at V and 4 bases at J, leaving 8 bases unmatched. Germline lookup yields CDR1 MNHNS and CDR2 SASEGT. The CDR3 length is 16 residues. This CDR3 reads CASSATTGQGGTEAFF. The CDR3 nucleotides are TGTGCCAGCAGTGCTACGACGGGACAGGGGGGCACTGAAGCTTTCTTT.

This clone appeared a few times. V and J are TRBV11-3 and TRBJ2-5; 9 nucleotides line up with TRBD2. Per germline, CDR1 SGHNT and CDR2 YENEEA. After removal of 8 bases from V and 5 bases from J, the junction contained 18 bases not matched to a gene. This CDR3 comprises 17 residues. CDR3 region: CASRKHGAGGILETQYF. The CDR3, as DNA: TGTGCCAGCCGAAAGCATGGAGCGGGGGGAATATTGGAGACCCAGTACTTC.

On this clone: This CDR3 is also generated by other DNA sequences in the sample. The V gene is TRBV2, the J gene TRBJ1-5; no definite D call. The CDR3 has 13 amino acids. V was pared by 4 bases and J by 4 bases, with 8 bases between. From germline, CDR1 is SNHLY and CDR2 FYNNEI. The CDR3 DNA reads as TGTGCCAGCAGTGGGGAGAGTAATCAGCCCCAGCATTTT. It is translated as CASSGESNQPQHF.

V and J are TRBV19 and TRBJ1-3, with TRBD1 as a possible D gene (5 bases). Trimming stripped 9 bases from V and 2 bases from J, with 11 bases between. Germline-derived CDR1 and CDR2 are LNHDA and SQIVND (reference sequence). This CDR3 contains 13 residues. The CDR3 here is CASWRDPGNTIYF. DNA of the CDR3: TGTGCCAGCTGGCGGGACCCTGGAAACACCATATATTTT.

The V gene is TRBV28, the J gene TRBJ1-2; a weak D match, TRBD1 (5 bases). The CDR3 extends over 13 amino acids. Germline lookup yields CDR1 MDHEN and CDR2 SYDVKM. Deletions cut 6 bases from V and 3 bases from J, with 11 bases between. The CDR3 is CASRTGLDYGYTF. The DNA for the CDR3 is TGTGCCAGCAGAACAGGTTTGGACTATGGCTACACCTTC.